This T cell receptor (beta chain) was sequenced for a study of early T cells in non-severe SARS-CoV-2 infection. General observations from the study: VDJdb-based matching was biased toward anti-spike CD8 responses and missed private and CD4 specificities.

The germline V gene encodes CDR1 SGHNT and CDR2 YYREEE (reference sequence). The CDR3 length is 12 residues. Trimming took 9 bases from V and 4 from J, leaving 13 bases between them. This clonotype appeared a few times. Its antigen is currently unknown. MiXCR, run by TCRdb on the 5' RACE reads, gives a single entry per CDR3 protein. The sample has roughly 90,000 distinct CDR3 sequences; over 12% are singletons. This clonotype originated in an adult who was a healthcare worker with PCR-confirmed SARS-CoV-2 infection or an uninfected control (not recorded which). The specimen sequenced was whole blood. The chain is built from TRBV5-4 and TRBJ2-5, with a weak D call TRBD2 (5 bases). In nucleotides, the CDR3 is TGTGCCACCTCCGGGGTCAGAGAGACCCAGTACTTC. Its translation is CATSGVRETQYF.